This is a list of T cell receptor beta chains from one sample in a study of monozygotic twins with inflammatory bowel disease. TCRdb derives one entry per CDR3 protein from the 5' RACE reads, leaving out DNA. The sample spans about 130,000 distinct CDR3 sequences; the ten largest clones claim 1.2%. The sample comprised blood. These receptors all stem from a human donor with ulcerative colitis or Crohn's disease, or a healthy co-twin of an affected twin (not recorded which). Each CDR3 is given with its conserved first and last residue. Each record gives: V gene, J gene, CDR3 protein.

>TRBV19|TRBJ1-5
CSSSPILDRGNQPQHF
>TRBV28|TRBJ2-1
CASRPGQPNEQFF
>TRBV7-3|TRBJ2-1
CASSSPGLYNEQFF
>TRBV12-3/TRBV12-4|TRBJ2-7
CASSFVAGGPYEQYF
>TRBV5-1|TRBJ2-1
CASSPRDGYNEQFF
>TRBV5-1|TRBJ1-1
CASSLQDSTEAFF
>TRBV15|TRBJ2-1
CATSSPTQQEHYNEQFF
>TRBV20-1|TRBJ2-6
CSATRGGFRSGANVLTF
>TRBV7-9|TRBJ2-1
CASSSQQGSNSYNEQFF
>TRBV5-1|TRBJ2-7
CASSHNGKGDEQYF
>TRBV28|TRBJ2-4
CASSFWGPGKNIQYF
>TRBV24-1|TRBJ2-3
CATSAGWGTDTQYF
>TRBV9|TRBJ2-1
CASSVQGQGFNEQFF
>TRBV28|TRBJ2-5
CASSQARLETQYF
>TRBV10-3|TRBJ1-6
CAIRDIQYNSPLHF
>TRBV5-1|TRBJ1-6
CASSLAETGRSNSPLHF
>TRBV9|TRBJ1-1
CASSGGRVAFDTEAFF
>TRBV5-1|TRBJ2-3
CASSPAGGRTDTQYF
>TRBV10-3|TRBJ2-3
CAITGSAASGDTQYF
>TRBV5-1|TRBJ1-1
CASSLVGGSEAEAFF
>TRBV16|TRBJ1-5
CASSRGTGDTNQPQHF
>TRBV5-1|TRBJ2-2
CASSLVAETGELFF
>TRBV5-1|TRBJ1-1
CASSLGQDLGNTEAFF
>TRBV5-1|TRBJ2-2
CASSFQDAGELFF
>TRBV3-1|TRBJ2-1
CASSQAGGPENEQFF
>TRBV6-2/TRBV6-3|TRBJ2-5
CASSYFQETQYF
>TRBV2|TRBJ1-2
CASSEAGTEYGYTF
>TRBV30|TRBJ1-1
CAWSRQGANTEAFF
>TRBV7-9|TRBJ1-2
CASSPAGPDGYTF
>TRBV2|TRBJ2-7
CASSEPRGPKKYF
>TRBV3-1|TRBJ1-2
CASSQRRANYGYTF
>TRBV25-1|TRBJ1-6
CASSELRSSYNSPLHF
>TRBV20-1|TRBJ2-3
CSALPEGRADTQYF
>TRBV20-1|TRBJ1-1
CSARDSTGGVTEAFF
>TRBV12-3/TRBV12-4|TRBJ2-3
CASSPRRGRSTDTQYF
>TRBV7-9|TRBJ1-2
CASSLARGSIYGYTF
>TRBV3-1|TRBJ2-2
CASSSYRGDTGELFF
>TRBV7-9|TRBJ1-1
CASSLTGWIFEAFF
>TRBV6-1|TRBJ2-1
CASSQMFRGPSSYNEQFF
>TRBV11-1|TRBJ2-1
CASSAAGTSGSLGHEQFF
>TRBV5-5|TRBJ1-1
CASGLSGEGRLNTEAFF
>TRBV5-1|TRBJ2-7
CASSLDRTGSEQYF
>TRBV2|TRBJ1-1
CASKEVWTEAFF
>TRBV6-1|TRBJ2-2
CASLGRVAGGVGTGELFF
>TRBV5-1|TRBJ1-1
CASSLVRGNTEAFF
>TRBV5-1|TRBJ1-2
CASSLEANYGYTF
>TRBV20-1|TRBJ2-7
CSARDGAGPYEQYF
>TRBV5-5|TRBJ1-2
CASSLAGQGAYGYTF
>TRBV18|TRBJ1-2
CASSPPWFNYGYTF
>TRBV7-9|TRBJ2-5
CASSLGLGAQYF
>TRBV20-1|TRBJ1-2
CSARDRQTGAGYGYTF
>TRBV29-1|TRBJ1-3
CSVRVPGNTIYF
>TRBV29-1|TRBJ2-3
CSVLDRGPADTQYF
>TRBV28|TRBJ1-2
CASIPNLGGNYGYTF
>TRBV6-2/TRBV6-3|TRBJ2-2
CASRTGERTGELFF
>TRBV28|TRBJ1-5
CASSPSHQPQHF
>TRBV18|TRBJ1-2
CASSPLYGNYGYTF
>TRBV11-3|TRBJ2-1
CASSPGAGLVVYNEQFF
>TRBV9|TRBJ2-2
CASSTHPGTSGNTGELFF